This T cell receptor (beta chain) was sequenced during a study of T-cell memory formation after mild COVID-19 (dated by TCRdb to about 2021). The study in broad terms: TCR sequence clusters from the two donors were found to be largely donor specific. Two young, previously healthy adult volunteers made up the cohort, one male and one female. In a couple of donors, T-cell clones that expanded and contracted after mild COVID-19 were tracked by sequencing TCRalpha and TCRbeta repertoires over time. General study outcomes and caveats: Balanced CD4/CD8 phenotypes were observed for clones contracting from day 15 to 85, whereas a bias towards CD4+ was observed for a second wave of clones expanding from day 15 to 37. Contracting CD4+ clones were found mainly in CM and EM memory subsets, while CD8+ clones were enriched in EMRA. Some responding clones were detected in pre-infection memory, which suggested that pre-existing cross-reactive memory T cells had joined the SARS-CoV-2 response. Only a couple of mild cases were covered in the study, and larger cohorts including severe cases with pre-infection samples were considered necessary. The second-wave clones that peaked on day 37 were not confirmed to be SARS-CoV-2 specific.

PBMCs were isolated by Ficoll-Paque density gradient centrifugation. Sequenced on an Illumina NovaSeq 6000. Using 5'RACE with constant-segment primers, TCRalpha and TCRbeta cDNA libraries were constructed, with sample barcodes and unique molecular identifiers added in the process. RNA was extracted from every sample with Trizol reagent. The libraries were amplified in two PCR steps, and the second step added a second sample barcode and Illumina TruSeq adapters. Sequencing of the libraries was done on an Illumina NovaSeq, producing 2 x 150 bp paired-end reads. The source study handled its data this way. Reads were demultiplexed and collapsed into UMI-guided consensus sequences with migec v1.2.7. Using mixcr v2.1.11, the UMI consensuses were aligned to TRA and TRB V and J templates and assembled into clonotypes. A clonotype was counted as expanded or contracted only if both edgeR and NoisET called the change significant, with noise models trained on biological replicates. edgeR calls used a false discovery rate-adjusted p below 0.01 and a log2 fold-change threshold of 1. As an exploratory analysis of dynamics, PCA with hierarchical clustering was applied to max-normalized trajectories of the 1000 most abundant clonotypes. Separately sequenced CD4+ and CD8+ repertoires were used to assign a CD4 or CD8 phenotype to each responding clone. Starting from the raw public reads, TCRdb applied fastp trimming at Q25, assembled clones with MiXCR and retained in-frame beta chains. Entries that share a CDR3 protein sequence are merged under the most common genes and DNA. TCRdb's processing, not the study's, gives the V and J calls here. The sample yields approximately 490,000 distinct CDR3 sequences; about 20% were counted once. Of the sample, 12% is held by the ten largest clones.

CDR1 is given as SNHLY and CDR2 as FYNNEI, both from the germline V gene. The germline V and J ends show losses of 7 bases and 4 bases respectively, and no gene match explains 7 bases of the junction. Counted from cysteine to phenylalanine, this CDR3 has 13 amino acids. The sequence is cut down to CDR3 DNA, 39 bases in frame from base 1. This clonotype came up a few times. Which antigen it targets is not known. Within one base of it there is no much larger clone, and no base qualities were kept. The sequenced sample consisted of PBMCs or a T cell subset sorted from them (not recorded which). The receptor was derived from an adult woman who had mild COVID-19 (a few samples of this study predate the infection). The sample titles of this study are shuffled in the database, so cell type and time point are left out; the donor was told from shared clones. The sequence links TRBV2 to TRBJ2-7; 7 central bases correspond to TRBD2. The CDR3 sequence is CASNGGGLYEQYF. The nucleotide sequence reads as follows: TGTGCCAGCAATGGCGGGGGTTTATACGAGCAGTACTTC.